This TCR beta chain was recorded in a study of shared clonotypes between healthy human individuals. Study details: Donors consisted of two women and three men between 18 and 49.

Data came from immunoSEQ multiplex PCR; TCRdb stores just in-frame clones and leaves some out. The sample holds some 500,000 clones; approximately 95% are singletons and the top ten take 0.05% to 0.07%. The V end lost 6 bases, the J end lost 2 bases, and 11 bases lay between the germline ends. CDR1 is SEHNR and CDR2 is FQNEAQ in the germline V gene (reference sequence). The CDR3 is 13 residues long. Study findings and constraints: Clonotype sharing among donors, it was expected, would be affected by sequencing depth.

In this sample, this clone turned up once. Its antigen is not identified. Sequencing input: naive CD4+ T cells sorted from blood. Subset given: CD45RA+ positively selected. The chain is built from TRBV7-9 and TRBJ2-7, with a tentative D call TRBD2 (6 bases). This TCR came from a woman between 25 and 40 years old in good health. This CDR3 is CASRSGYTYEQYF. DNA of the CDR3: TGTGCCAGCAGGAGCGGGTACACCTACGAGCAGTACTTC.